One and the same sample provided the 18 T cell receptor beta chains below, sequenced in a study of cytomegalovirus exposure and HLA in healthy donors. With 60 Vbeta and 13 Jbeta primers, the PCR was carried out. Sequencing used immunoSEQ multiplex PCR; TCRdb keeps in-frame clones, though not all of them. The sample includes about 95,000 clones, 70% to 80% of them seen just once. The source material was PBMCs. Source of these receptors: a man between 60 and 75 years old in good health and CMV-seronegative.

The J gene is TRBJ2-3, the V gene TRBV5-1; 13 bases agree with TRBD2. The CDR3 consists of 16 residues. Germline V gene lookup returns CDR1 SGHRS and CDR2 YFSETQ. V lost 4 bases, J lost 5 bases, and 7 bases stayed unmatched. The CDR3 reads CASSEKLAGGGDTQYF. The DNA of the CDR3 is TGCGCCAGCAGCGAAAAACTAGCGGGAGGGGGAGATACGCAGTATTTT.

The chain has TRBV28 and TRBJ2-7; D is undetermined. Trimming removed 6 bases from V and 1 base from J, with 13 bases in between. The germline gives CDR1 MDHEN, CDR2 SYDVKM. The CDR3 sequence is 14 residues long. In DNA, the CDR3 is TGTGCCAGCAGCCCGACGGGTAATTCCTACGAGCAGTACTTC. This translates into CASSPTGNSYEQYF.

The CDR3 region has the DNA TGTGCCAGCAGCCAAGTAGCGGGTGCGGGTGGGGAGCAGTACTTC. Translating it yields CASSQVAGAGGEQYF. The chain couples TRBV4-2 to TRBJ2-5; 7 bases fit TRBD2. The CDR3 loop spans 15 amino acids. Looked up from germline, CDR1 is LGHNA and CDR2 is YNFKEQ. The V segment lost 1 base and the J segment 11 bases; nucleotides outside the gene matches: 13.

The genes are TRBV6-5 and TRBJ2-5; 7 positions agree with TRBD1. V lost 5 bases to trimming and J lost 0 bases; unmatched junction nucleotides: 3. This CDR3 has 14 amino acids. CDR1 is MNHEY, CDR2 SVGAGI, per germline. The CDR3 spells CASSEDRYQETQYF. In nucleotides, the CDR3 is TGTGCCAGCAGTGAGGACAGGTACCAAGAGACCCAGTACTTC.

This chain joins TRBV27 and TRBJ2-1; the match to TRBD2 covers 7 bases. The CDR3 is 14 residues long. J was trimmed by 6 bases and V by 3 bases; bases with no gene match: 5. In germline, CDR1 is MNHEY, CDR2 SMNVEV (reference sequence). The CDR3: CASSLRRESNEQFF. CDR3 in DNA: TGTGCCAGCAGTTTGAGGCGGGAGAGCAATGAGCAGTTCTTC.

The chain uses TRBV11-2 and TRBJ1-2, with D possibly being TRBD1 (5 bases). The ends were cut back, 5 bases at V and 2 bases at J, with 15 bases in the middle. Germline CDR1 and CDR2: SGHAT and FQNNGV. The CDR3 has 15 residues. The DNA of the CDR3 is TGTGCCAGCAGCCCAAGGGCCGACAGAAACTATGGCTACACCTTC. Its translation: CASSPRADRNYGYTF.

The chain is built from TRBV10-3 and TRBJ2-5; D is perhaps TRBD1 (5 bases). The CDR3 sequence is 13 residues long. Germline assignment: CDR1 ENHRY and CDR2 SYGVKD. V lost 6 bases and J lost 5, with 13 bases in between. CDR3 coding DNA: TGTGCCATCAGAGGGGCCAGTTCCGAGACCCAGTACTTC. Translation gives CAIRGASSETQYF.

This chain links TRBV30 with TRBJ2-7; 7 bases line up with TRBD2. There are 15 residues in the CDR3. Germline-derived CDR1 and CDR2 are GTSNPN and SVGIG (reference sequence). The J segment lost 2 bases and the V segment lost 0 bases, leaving 7 bases of the junction unmatched. In DNA, the CDR3 is TGTGCCTGGAGTGTATTGGGAGGGGAACCCTACGAGCAGTACTTC. It encodes CAWSVLGGEPYEQYF.

This clone has a handful of counts. V usage is TRBV30 and J usage is TRBJ2-7; D might be TRBD2 (7 bases). The CDR3 extends over 14 amino acids. V was trimmed by 1 base and J by 6 bases, leaving 16 bases between them. Germline V lookup: CDR1 GTSNPN, CDR2 SVGIG (reference sequence). The CDR3 coding sequence is TGTGCCTGGAGTGCCTTGGGGGGGGCAGGCGAGCAGTACTTC. It specifies CAWSALGGAGEQYF. Variable domain in full (rest from reference TRBV30 and TRBJ2-7): SQTIHQWPATLVQPVGSPLSLECTVEGTSNPNLYWYRQAAGRGLQLLFYSVGIGQISSEVPQNLSASRPQDRQFILSSKKLLLSDSGFYLCAWSALGGAGEQYFGPGTRLTVT.

This clone has just a few counts. V gene TRBV6-5 combines with J gene TRBJ2-5; 9 nucleotides align to TRBD2. Losses at the gene ends were 2 bases for V and 2 bases for J; bases not matched to a gene: 6. Germline V CDR1 and CDR2: MNHEY, SVGAGI. This CDR3 comprises 16 residues. The CDR3: CASSYPSGGSQETQYF. CDR3 nucleotides: TGTGCCAGCAGTTACCCCAGCGGGGGGTCGCAAGAGACCCAGTACTTC.

This clone was counted a few times. The rearrangement joins TRBV29-1 to TRBJ2-7; D perhaps matches TRBD1 (6 bases). CDR1 is SQVTM and CDR2 is ANQGSEA in the germline V gene. V lost 5 bases and J lost 1, with 12 bases in between. The CDR3 spans 13 residues. CDR3 nucleotides: TGCAGCGTTCGGTTCACAGGGTCCTACGAGCAGTACTTC. It specifies CSVRFTGSYEQYF.

This chain uses TRBV7-2 with TRBJ2-1, with D unresolved. The CDR3 spans 14 residues. V dropped 5 bases and J dropped 7 bases, with 15 bases sitting between them. CDR1 and CDR2 from the germline V gene are SGHTA and FQGNSA. The CDR3 DNA reads TGTGCCAGCAGCCCCCTGGGCTTTCAGAATGAGCAGTTCTTC. It codes for CASSPLGFQNEQFF.

This clone was counted once. V gene TRBV7-2 combines with J gene TRBJ1-3; D unresolved. Germline lookup yields CDR1 SGHTA and CDR2 FQGNSA. This CDR3 region has 16 residues. V was trimmed by 3 bases and J by 0 bases, leaving 12 bases between them. The CDR3 protein is CASSLDYGSSGNTIYF. CDR3 nucleotide sequence: TGTGCCAGCAGCTTGGATTACGGGAGCTCTGGAAACACCATATATTTT.

The genes are TRBV6-1 and TRBJ2-7; 9 positions agree with TRBD1. The V gene's germline CDR1 is MNHNS and CDR2 SASEGT. CDR3 length: 15 amino acids. V shed 5 bases and J 0 bases; nucleotides not matched to a gene: 5. The CDR3 protein is CASSTGTGSSYEQYF. In nucleotides, the CDR3 is TGTGCCAGCAGTACCGGGACAGGGAGCTCCTACGAGCAGTACTTC.

The chain carries TRBV6-5 and TRBJ2-7; D not resolved. V was shortened by 6 bases and J by 6 bases, with 12 bases between the two germline ends. This CDR3 is 12 amino acids long. Germline V lookup: CDR1 MNHEY, CDR2 SVGAGI. The CDR3 DNA reads as TGTGCCAGCAGCCGTCCTAGAGGCGAGCAGTACTTC. This sequence encodes CASSRPRGEQYF.

In its sample, this clone was seen a few times. This CDR3 is CASTAGHINYGYTF. The CDR3 DNA is TGTGCCAGCACAGCAGGTCATATTAACTATGGCTACACCTTC. The rearrangement uses TRBV5-8 and TRBJ1-2, with D unresolved. Per germline, CDR1 SGHTS and CDR2 YDEGEE. V was pared by 6 bases and J by 1 base, with 13 bases between. This CDR3 has 14 residues.

This clone came up a few times. The genes are TRBV10-1 and TRBJ2-7, with TRBD2 as a possible D gene (5 bases). Germline assignment: CDR1 WNHNN and CDR2 SYGVQD (reference sequence). V was pared by 5 bases and J by 6 bases, with 8 bases between. CDR3 size: 11 residues. The CDR3 spells CASSSGGEQYF. The CDR3 nucleotides are TGCGCCAGCAGTTCAGGAGGCGAGCAGTACTTC.

The genes are TRBV5-4 and TRBJ2-2; 9 bases are shared with TRBD2. This CDR3 has 16 residues. The trim removed 4 bases at V and 3 bases at J, leaving 7 bases unmatched. Per the germline V gene, CDR1 is SGHNT and CDR2 is YYREEE (reference sequence). CDR3: CASSGRTSVYTGELFF. In DNA form, the CDR3 reads TGTGCCAGCAGCGGCCGGACTAGCGTGTACACCGGGGAGCTGTTTTTT.